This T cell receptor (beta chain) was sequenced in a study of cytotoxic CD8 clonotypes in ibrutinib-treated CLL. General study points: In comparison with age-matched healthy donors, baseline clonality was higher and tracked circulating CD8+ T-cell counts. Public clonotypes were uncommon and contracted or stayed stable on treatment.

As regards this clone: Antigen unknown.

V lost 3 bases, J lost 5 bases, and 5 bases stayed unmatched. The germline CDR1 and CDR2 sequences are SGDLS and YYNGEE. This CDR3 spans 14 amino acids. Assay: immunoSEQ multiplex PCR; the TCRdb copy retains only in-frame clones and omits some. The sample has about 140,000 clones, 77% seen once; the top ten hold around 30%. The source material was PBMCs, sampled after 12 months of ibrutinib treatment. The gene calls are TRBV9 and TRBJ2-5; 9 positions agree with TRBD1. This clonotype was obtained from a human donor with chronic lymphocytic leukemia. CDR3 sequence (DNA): TGTGCCAGCAGCGCCACAGGGGGCCGGGAGACCCAGTACTTC. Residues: CASSATGGRETQYF.